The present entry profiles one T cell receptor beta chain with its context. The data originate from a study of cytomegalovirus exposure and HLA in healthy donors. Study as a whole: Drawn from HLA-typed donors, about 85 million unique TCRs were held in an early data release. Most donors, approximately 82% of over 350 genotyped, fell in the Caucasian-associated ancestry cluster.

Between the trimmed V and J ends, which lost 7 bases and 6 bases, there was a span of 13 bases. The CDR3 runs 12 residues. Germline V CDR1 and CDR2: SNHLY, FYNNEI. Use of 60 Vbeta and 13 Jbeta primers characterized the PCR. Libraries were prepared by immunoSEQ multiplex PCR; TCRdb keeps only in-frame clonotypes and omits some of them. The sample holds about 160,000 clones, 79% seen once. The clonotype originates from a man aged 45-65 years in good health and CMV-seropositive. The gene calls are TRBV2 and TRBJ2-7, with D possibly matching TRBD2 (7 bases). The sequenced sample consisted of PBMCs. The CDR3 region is CASMGEGVEQYF. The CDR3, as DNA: TGTGCCAGCATGGGGGAGGGGGTCGAGCAGTACTTC.